Listed below are T cell receptor beta chains from one sample, sequenced in a study of OX40 agonist ivuxolimab in advanced cancers. The table came from immunoSEQ multiplex PCR; TCRdb's copy has only in-frame clones and leaves some out. The data show about 48,000 clones, 75% to 85% seen once. Sequencing was performed on CD4+ or CD8+ T cells sorted from blood, taken in a trial of the OX40 agonist ivuxolimab. Receptors originate from an adult with an advanced solid tumor such as melanoma, head and neck, liver or kidney cancer. CDR3s include the opening cysteine and the closing phenylalanine or tryptophan. The order of the fields is V gene, J gene, D gene, clone size, CDR3 protein, CDR3 DNA. A D gene is named only where the DNA matches it firmly. Some rows mark clone size as missing; the rest say once, few, many or name a class of expanded clone.

TRBV11-1	TRBJ1-1	-	-	CASSFSGSSWTEAFF	TGTGCCAGCAGCTTTTCAGGGTCGTCTTGGACTGAAGCTTTCTTT
TRBV19	TRBJ2-5	-	-	CASSIDLTRTQYF	TGTGCCAGTAGTATAGATCTAACGCGGACCCAGTACTTC
TRBV4-3	TRBJ1-2	TRBD1	few	CASSQNLDRESGYTF	TGCGCCAGCAGCCAAAATCTGGACAGGGAAAGTGGCTACACCTTC
TRBV6-1	TRBJ1-3	-	-	CASSNRDYSGNTIYF	TGTGCCAGCAGTAACCGGGACTACTCTGGAAACACCATATATTTT
TRBV4-1	TRBJ1-2	TRBD1	few	CASSQDSRTGVWANYGYTF	TGCGCCAGCAGCCAAGATTCTCGGACAGGGGTATGGGCTAACTATGGCTACACCTTC
TRBV4-1	TRBJ2-7	TRBD2	few	CASSPLSGSAYEQYF	TGCGCCAGCAGCCCCCTTAGCGGGAGCGCCTACGAGCAGTACTTC
TRBV29-1	TRBJ2-2	TRBD1	few	CSMKSRDRGTGELFF	TGCAGTATGAAGTCCCGGGACAGGGGCACCGGGGAGCTGTTTTTT
TRBV4-1	TRBJ1-5	-	-	CASSQEAGVYQPQHF	TGCGCCAGCAGCCAAGAGGCCGGAGTATATCAGCCCCAGCATTTT
TRBV5-1	TRBJ2-2	TRBD2	-	CASRPAPSGDIRDGELFF	TGCGCCAGCAGACCAGCCCCTAGCGGGGATATTAGGGACGGGGAGCTGTTTTTT
TRBV5-1	TRBJ2-5	TRBD2	-	CASSLGTSGYQETQYF	TGCGCCAGCAGCTTGGGGACTAGCGGCTACCAAGAGACCCAGTACTTC
TRBV11-2	TRBJ1-2	-	-	CASSSSENYGYTF	TGTGCCAGCAGCTCATCAGAAAACTATGGCTACACCTTC
TRBV30	TRBJ2-7	-	few	CAWSRVGEQYF	TGTGCCTGGAGCCGGGTCGGCGAGCAGTACTTC
TRBV7-2	TRBJ2-7	-	-	CASSPRLETSSYEQYF	TGTGCCAGCAGTCCTAGACTAGAGACGAGCTCCTACGAGCAGTACTTC
TRBV7-6	TRBJ1-5	-	-	CASSFGGFNQPQHF	TGTGCCAGCAGCTTTGGAGGGTTCAATCAGCCCCAGCATTTT
TRBV5-6	TRBJ2-3	TRBD1	-	CASSLVRGPKADTQYF	TGTGCCAGCAGCTTGGTAAGGGGGCCTAAAGCAGATACGCAGTATTTT
TRBV5-4	TRBJ1-1	-	once	CASSLGRPGNTEAFF	TGTGCCAGCAGCTTGGGGAGGCCCGGGAACACTGAAGCTTTCTTT
TRBV30	TRBJ1-2	TRBD1	-	CAWSWTGNYGYTF	TGTGCCTGGAGTTGGACAGGGAACTATGGCTACACCTTC
TRBV28	TRBJ1-3	TRBD1	few	CASSLNLPPGQGAGNTIYF	TGTGCCAGCAGTTTAAACCTACCCCCGGGACAGGGGGCGGGAAACACCATATATTTT
TRBV10-1	TRBJ2-2	-	-	CASGGRGSDTGELFF	TGCGCCAGCGGGGGACGTGGTTCGGACACCGGGGAGCTGTTTTTT
TRBV6-1	TRBJ2-3	-	-	CASSPRTPLFSQYF	TGTGCCAGCAGTCCTCGGACTCCCCTTTTCTCGCAGTATTTT
TRBV6-6	TRBJ1-4	-	once	CASSYSYRVGEKLFF	TGTGCCAGCAGTTACTCCTACAGGGTAGGAGAAAAACTGTTTTTT
TRBV30	TRBJ1-2	-	-	CAWSVQGSGGYTF	TGTGCCTGGAGTGTACAAGGGTCGGGTGGCTACACCTTC
TRBV5-8	TRBJ2-6	-	-	CASSGRGYGANVLTF	TGTGCCAGCAGCGGCAGGGGTTACGGGGCCAACGTCCTGACTTTC
TRBV28	TRBJ1-3	-	-	CASSPQGPESGNTIYF	TGTGCCAGCAGCCCACAGGGTCCAGAGTCTGGAAACACCATATATTTT
TRBV28	TRBJ1-4	-	-	CASSLLGGNEKLFF	TGTGCCAGCAGTTTATTGGGCGGTAATGAAAAACTGTTTTTT
TRBV19	TRBJ2-2	-	-	CASSIGTNTGELFF	TGTGCCAGTAGTATTGGGACGAACACCGGGGAGCTGTTTTTT
TRBV28	TRBJ2-1	-	-	CASRGGQGVYNEQFF	TGTGCCAGCAGAGGAGGGCAGGGGGTGTACAATGAGCAGTTCTTC
TRBV6-5	TRBJ2-7	TRBD2	-	CASSYGGSGTYEQYF	TGTGCCAGCAGTTACGGCGGGAGTGGGACCTACGAGCAGTACTTC
TRBV5-4	TRBJ1-3	TRBD1	-	CASSLQGATGNTIYF	TGTGCCAGCAGCTTGCAGGGGGCGACGGGAAACACCATATATTTT
TRBV10-3	TRBJ2-5	-	-	CASQRAGEETQYF	TGTGCCAGCCAGCGGGCAGGGGAGGAGACCCAGTACTTC
TRBV7-2	TRBJ1-5	TRBD1	few	CASSSRQGKNQPQHF	TGTGCCAGCAGCTCCCGACAGGGTAAGAATCAGCCCCAGCATTTT
TRBV7-9	TRBJ1-1	-	-	CASSLDPNTEAFF	TGTGCCAGCAGCTTGGACCCGAACACTGAAGCTTTCTTT
TRBV10-3	TRBJ2-5	TRBD2	-	CAISETLAGVGETQYF	TGTGCCATCAGTGAGACTTTAGCGGGAGTAGGGGAGACCCAGTACTTC
TRBV7-6	TRBJ1-6	TRBD1	-	CASSLAGTENSPLHF	TGTGCCAGCAGCTTAGCTGGGACAGAAAATTCACCCCTCCACTTT
TRBV5-1	TRBJ1-4	-	-	CASSFGAAGKYEKLFF	TGCGCCAGCAGCTTTGGGGCGGCGGGGAAGTATGAAAAACTGTTTTTT
TRBV4-1	TRBJ1-5	-	-	CASSQDSGDPGKTQHF	TGCGCCAGCAGCCAAGATTCAGGGGATCCCGGCAAGACCCAGCATTTT
TRBV5-1	TRBJ1-1	TRBD1	-	CASSLGGQINTEAFF	TGCGCCAGCAGCTTGGGGGGACAGATCAACACTGAAGCTTTCTTT
TRBV7-2	TRBJ1-1	TRBD1	-	CASSLVEGATEAFF	TGTGCCAGCAGCTTAGTTGAGGGGGCCACTGAAGCTTTCTTT
TRBV19	TRBJ2-5	-	-	CASATGQQETQYF	TGTGCCAGTGCAACCGGGCAACAAGAGACCCAGTACTTC
TRBV7-9	TRBJ2-3	-	-	CASTPESGSTDTQYF	TGTGCCAGCACCCCAGAGAGTGGAAGCACAGATACGCAGTATTTT
TRBV5-1	TRBJ2-3	TRBD1	-	CASRRRGTGDSTDTQYF	TGCGCCAGCAGAAGAAGAGGGACAGGGGATAGCACAGATACGCAGTATTTT
TRBV11-3	TRBJ2-5	-	-	CASSGAQETQYF	TGTGCCAGCAGCGGGGCGCAAGAGACCCAGTACTTC
TRBV7-2	TRBJ1-5	TRBD1	-	CASSYRQGRGDQPQHF	TGTGCCAGCAGCTATCGACAGGGGAGAGGAGATCAGCCCCAGCATTTT